Following are 11 T cell receptor beta chains from one sample sequenced in a study of response to subunit inactivated influenza vaccine. TCRdb re-analysed the RT-PCR reads in MiXCR, keeping a single row per CDR3 protein. The sample carries roughly 760,000 distinct CDR3 sequences, over 20% recorded once. This specimen consisted of PBMCs from blood, obtained 4 to 6 days after vaccination. The receptors were sampled from a man aged 50-59 years who received an inactivated influenza vaccine.

The table lists this clonotype with many counts. The rearrangement links TRBV7-9 to TRBJ2-1; 12 bases fit TRBD1. CDR1 and CDR2 (germline): SEHNR, FQNEAQ (reference sequence). There are 14 residues in the CDR3. V lost 6 bases and J lost 6; bases outside the gene matches: 3. The CDR3 loop reads CASRGQGAFNEQFF. In DNA form, the CDR3 reads TGTGCCAGCAGGGGACAGGGGGCTTTCAATGAGCAGTTCTTC.

This clonotype was observed once. V usage is TRBV20-1 and J usage is TRBJ2-7, with TRBD1 identical over 7 bases. The CDR3 sequence is 11 residues long. V lost 6 bases to trimming and J lost 11 bases; unmatched junction nucleotides: 10. Germline loops: CDR1 DFQATT, CDR2 SNEGSKA (reference sequence). CDR3 protein: CSATRDREEYF. The CDR3 DNA follows: TGCAGTGCCACAAGAGACAGGGAAGAGTACTTC.

This clonotype occurred a few times. The chain joins TRBV29-1 to TRBJ2-5, with TRBD2 matching over 10 bases. J gave up 0 bases and V 7 bases, and 5 bases lay outside the gene matches. This CDR3 has 14 amino acids. Germline V gene sequence: CDR1 SQVTM, CDR2 ANQGSEA. The CDR3 loop is CSALLAGYQETQYF. The CDR3 region has the DNA TGCAGCGCTTTACTAGCGGGGTACCAAGAGACCCAGTACTTC.

This clonotype occurred a few times. The V call is TRBV6-2 or TRBV6-3, the J call TRBJ2-5; D gene uncertain. This CDR3 is built from 14 residues. CDR1 and CDR2 from the germline V gene are MNHEY and SVGEGT. V lost 2 bases, J lost 5 bases, and 12 bases lay in between. The CDR3 is CASSYSPNGETQYF. In DNA form, the CDR3 reads TGTGCCAGCAGTTACAGTCCAAACGGGGAGACCCAGTACTTC.

This clonotype was recorded many times. V and J are TRBV7-9 and TRBJ2-3, with a possible D match to TRBD2 (6 bases). The CDR3 extends over 11 amino acids. V dropped 7 bases and J dropped 6 bases, with 8 bases sitting between them. Germline lookup yields CDR1 SEHNR and CDR2 FQNEAQ (reference sequence). CDR3: CASTSADTQYF. CDR3 in DNA: TGTGCCAGCACTAGCGCGGATACGCAGTATTTT.

This rearrangement joins TRBV20-1 to TRBJ2-7; D could derive from TRBD1 or TRBD2 (6 bases each). Germline CDR1 is DFQATT and CDR2 is SNEGSKA (reference sequence). This CDR3 comprises 14 residues. The V gene lost 1 base and the J gene lost 2 bases, with 12 bases spanning the gap. The DNA for the CDR3 is TGCAGTGCTAGAGGGGGGGCTCCTCCCTACGAGCAGTACTTC. This gives the protein CSARGGAPPYEQYF.

This clonotype has just a few counts. V gene TRBV20-1 combines with J gene TRBJ2-5, with 10 bases lining up with TRBD2. In germline, CDR1 is DFQATT, CDR2 SNEGSKA (reference sequence). The CDR3 is 15 amino acids. V lost 0 bases, J lost 0 bases, and 1 base stayed unmatched. CDR3 nucleotide sequence: TGCAGTGCTAGAGAAGCGGGAGGGGACCAAGAGACCCAGTACTTC. Protein: CSAREAGGDQETQYF.

The chain employs TRBV5-5 and TRBJ2-4; TRBD1 agrees at 10 bases. The length of the CDR3 is 15 residues. Germline V gives CDR1 SGHKS, CDR2 YYEKEE (reference sequence). Trimming removed 4 bases from V and 8 bases from J; junction bases left unmatched: 9. The CDR3 reads CASSPWDRGSHIQYF. CDR3 in DNA: TGTGCCAGCAGCCCCTGGGACAGGGGTTCGCACATTCAGTACTTC.

In its sample, this clonotype was seen a few times. This chain links TRBV20-1 with TRBJ2-3; D unclear. Germline CDR1 and CDR2: DFQATT and SNEGSKA (reference sequence). Trimming pared 6 bases from V and 12 bases from J, leaving 22 bases between. This CDR3 is built from 13 residues. CDR3 DNA sequence: TGCAGTGCCCCGGATGGCACTCAATCGGAACAGTATTTT. Translating it yields CSAPDGTQSEQYF.

The CDR3 DNA follows: TGTGCCAGCAGCTTACATGCGGGGGAAGAGACCCAGTACTTC. Translated: CASSLHAGEETQYF. The chain couples TRBV7-9 to TRBJ2-5; 7 nucleotides agree with TRBD2. The CDR3 spans 14 residues. Trimming took 2 bases from V and 3 from J; bases not matched to a gene: 3. Germline CDR1 reads SEHNR; CDR2 reads FQNEAQ (reference sequence). Full variable domain (remainder filled in from reference TRBV7-9 and TRBJ2-5): DTGVSQNPRHKITKRGQNVTFRCDPISEHNRLYWYRQTLGQGPEFLTYFQNEAQLEKSRLLSDRFSAERPKGSFSTLEIQRTEQGDSAMYLCASSLHAGEETQYFGPGTRLLVL.

A few counts support this clonotype. The rearrangement joins TRBV20-1 to TRBJ2-7, with D perhaps matching TRBD2 (10 bases). CDR1 and CDR2 from the germline V gene are DFQATT and SNEGSKA (reference sequence). CDR3 length: 17 residues. V shed 3 bases and J shed 3 bases, with 24 bases lying between them. The CDR3 DNA reads TGCAGTGCTAGCGGACAGGGGCTACTAGCGGGGAACTACGAGCAGTACTTC. Its translation is CSASGQGLLAGNYEQYF.